The next 15 T cell receptor beta chains were all read from a single sample in a study of cytomegalovirus exposure and HLA in healthy donors. A multiplex PCR was run with 60 Vbeta primers and 13 Jbeta primers. TCRdb's copy holds only in-frame clones and misses some; the assay was immunoSEQ multiplex PCR. The sample contains about 160,000 clones, roughly 80% of which appear only once. Sequencing was carried out using PBMCs. The receptors originated from a man aged 25 to 45 in good health and CMV-seronegative.

This chain uses TRBV15 with TRBJ1-2; 12 nucleotides match TRBD1. Germline V gene sequence: CDR1 LNHNV, CDR2 YYDKDF (reference sequence). V shed 3 bases and J 4 bases; nucleotides not matched to a gene: 9. The CDR3 loop spans 17 amino acids. CDR3 in amino acids: CATSSRDRGQIGYGYTF. DNA for the CDR3: TGTGCCACCAGCAGCCGGGACAGGGGGCAGATTGGCTATGGCTACACCTTC. The full variable domain, completed using reference TRBV15 and TRBJ1-2, is DAMVIQNPRYQVTQFGKPVTLSCSQTLNHNVMYWYQQKSSQAPKLLFHYYDKDFNNEADTPDNFQSRRPNTSFCFLDIRSPGLGDTAMYLCATSSRDRGQIGYGYTFGSGTRLTVV.

The chain links TRBV9 to TRBJ1-2; no clear D gene. This CDR3 spans 15 amino acids. The germline V gene encodes CDR1 SGDLS and CDR2 YYNGEE. The germline V and J ends were trimmed by 0 bases and 8 bases, with 17 bases remaining between them. The CDR3 sequence is CASSVDRVPRQGYTF. The CDR3 DNA sequence: TGTGCCAGCAGCGTAGATCGGGTCCCAAGGCAAGGCTACACCTTC.

The table lists this clone with a count of one. The chain is built from TRBV14 and TRBJ2-3; 8 bases agree with TRBD2. This CDR3 contains 14 residues. V was pared by 8 bases and J by 6 bases, with 10 bases of the junction left unmatched. CDR1 SGHDN and CDR2 FVKESK come from the germline V gene. The CDR3 loop is CASAAGVRTDTQYF. The CDR3 DNA follows: TGTGCCAGCGCAGCGGGAGTAAGAACCGATACGCAGTATTTT.

A single count supports this clone. The chain carries TRBV28 and TRBJ1-2; D possibly corresponds to TRBD1 (6 bases). Trimming cost V 3 bases and J 4 bases, with 9 bases left between them. CDR3 size: 13 residues. Germline V CDR1 and CDR2: MDHEN, SYDVKM. The CDR3 loop reads CASSFRQAYGYTF. CDR3 in DNA: TGTGCCAGCAGTTTTCGACAGGCCTATGGCTACACCTTC.

The V call is TRBV5-1, the J call TRBJ2-1; 8 nucleotides agree with TRBD2. V was clipped by 5 bases and J by 5 bases; unmatched bases: 3. Germline V gene lookup returns CDR1 SGHRS and CDR2 YFSETQ. This CDR3 spans 13 amino acids. The DNA of the CDR3 is TGCGCCAGCAGAAGCGGGAGTGACAATGAGCAGTTCTTC. It translates to CASRSGSDNEQFF. Full variable domain (remainder filled in from reference TRBV5-1 and TRBJ2-1): KAGVTQTPRYLIKTRGQQVTLSCSPISGHRSVSWYQQTPGQGLQFLFEYFSETQRNKGNFPGRFSGRQFSNSRSEMNVSTLELGDSALYLCASRSGSDNEQFFGPGTRLTVL.

V is TRBV18 and J is TRBJ2-1; 8 nucleotides match TRBD2. CDR1 KGHSH and CDR2 LQKENI come from the germline V gene. The junction had 6 bases not matched to a gene; V was cut back by 2 bases and J by 0 bases. The CDR3 has 17 residues. Written as DNA, the CDR3 is TGTGCCAGCTCACCAACTAGCGGTAGGAGCTCCTACAATGAGCAGTTCTTC. Amino acids: CASSPTSGRSSYNEQFF.

This rearrangement joins TRBV27 to TRBJ1-2, with D hard to call. V shed 6 bases and J shed 0 bases, with 14 bases lying between them. This CDR3 is built from 15 residues. Germline loops: CDR1 MNHEY, CDR2 SMNVEV (reference sequence). This chain's CDR3 is CASSNSWLTNYGYTF. CDR3 in DNA: TGTGCCAGCAGCAACAGCTGGCTAACTAACTATGGCTACACCTTC.

This chain uses TRBV30 with TRBJ2-5, with D tentatively TRBD1 (5 bases). CDR3 length equals 12 residues. The V gene lost 2 bases and the J gene lost 5 bases, with 9 bases spanning the gap. From germline, CDR1 is GTSNPN and CDR2 SVGIG (reference sequence). In DNA, the CDR3 is TGTGCCTGGAGTCAGGGATCGGAGACCCAGTACTTC. Protein: CAWSQGSETQYF.

The V gene is TRBV9, the J gene TRBJ2-6; 8 bases are a match to TRBD2. Germline V gene lookup returns CDR1 SGDLS and CDR2 YYNGEE. The CDR3 totals 18 residues. The CDR3 loop is CAPRPASGLCSGANVLTF. The CDR3 DNA reads TGTGCACCCCGACCGGCTAGCGGGTTGTGCTCTGGGGCCAACGTCCTGACTTTC.

This rearrangement joins TRBV5-4 to TRBJ1-2; 7 nucleotides match TRBD1. The CDR3 is 16 residues long. Germline loops: CDR1 SGHNT, CDR2 YYREEE (reference sequence). After removal of 0 bases from V and 7 bases from J, the junction contained 12 bases not matched to a gene. CDR3 amino acids: CASSLARQGEVGGYTF. For the CDR3, the DNA is TGTGCCAGCAGCTTGGCCCGACAGGGAGAGGTTGGTGGCTACACCTTC.

In its sample, this clone was seen once. The chain employs TRBV28 and TRBJ2-3, with 7 bases lining up with TRBD1. The CDR3 consists of 13 residues. Germline lookup yields CDR1 MDHEN and CDR2 SYDVKM. Trimming took 8 bases from V and 2 from J; bases not matched to a gene: 4. In nucleotides, the CDR3 is TGTGCCAGCCTGGGACAGAACACAGATACGCAGTATTTT. Its translation: CASLGQNTDTQYF.

The chain employs TRBV13 and TRBJ2-3; possible D gene TRBD2, 6 bases. Trimming left V 2 bases short and J 4 bases short, with 16 bases between. This CDR3 is 16 amino acids long. The germline V gene has CDR1 PRHDT and CDR2 FYEKMQ (reference sequence). The CDR3 sequence is CASSLNSGDGADTQYF. CDR3 coding DNA: TGTGCCAGCAGCTTAAATTCGGGAGACGGTGCAGATACGCAGTATTTT.

The J gene is TRBJ2-7, the V gene TRBV5-1; 12 bases fit TRBD2. Germline trimming cut 4 bases from V and 3 bases from J; bases unmatched to any gene: 5. Looked up from germline, CDR1 is SGHRS and CDR2 is YFSETQ. The length of the CDR3 is 15 residues. The CDR3: CASSLLAGGNYEQYF. CDR3 nucleotide sequence: TGCGCCAGCAGCCTTCTAGCGGGAGGGAACTACGAGCAGTACTTC.

The rearrangement links TRBV5-1 to TRBJ2-1, with 14 bases that match TRBD2. J lost 4 bases, V lost 0 bases, and 9 bases had no gene match. Per germline, CDR1 SGHRS and CDR2 YFSETQ. The CDR3 spans 19 residues. The CDR3 spells CASSLGTGLAGVKYNEQFF. The CDR3 region has the DNA TGCGCCAGCAGCTTGGGCACGGGACTAGCGGGAGTAAAGTACAATGAGCAGTTCTTC. Full variable domain (missing parts from reference TRBV5-1 and TRBJ2-1): KAGVTQTPRYLIKTRGQQVTLSCSPISGHRSVSWYQQTPGQGLQFLFEYFSETQRNKGNFPGRFSGRQFSNSRSEMNVSTLELGDSALYLCASSLGTGLAGVKYNEQFFGPGTRLTVL.

Points on this clone: Relative to the germline gene, one junction end is altered; a read error may explain this. The V gene is TRBV5-1, the J gene TRBJ2-2; possibly TRBD2 for D (8 bases). CDR3 size: 18 residues. Germline V gives CDR1 SGHRS, CDR2 YFSETQ. CDR3 amino acids: CASSWTGLEGGITRELFF. The CDR3 DNA sequence: TGCGCCAGCAGCTGGACGGGACTAGAAGGGGGCATCACCCGGGAGCTGTTTTTT. Supplemented by reference TRBV5-1 and TRBJ2-2, the full variable domain reads KAGVTQTPRYLIKTRGQQVTLSCSPISGHRSVSWYQQTPGQGLQFLFEYFSETQRNKGNFPGRFSGRQFSNSRSEMNVSTLELGDSALYLCASSWTGLEGGITRELFFGEGSRLTVL.